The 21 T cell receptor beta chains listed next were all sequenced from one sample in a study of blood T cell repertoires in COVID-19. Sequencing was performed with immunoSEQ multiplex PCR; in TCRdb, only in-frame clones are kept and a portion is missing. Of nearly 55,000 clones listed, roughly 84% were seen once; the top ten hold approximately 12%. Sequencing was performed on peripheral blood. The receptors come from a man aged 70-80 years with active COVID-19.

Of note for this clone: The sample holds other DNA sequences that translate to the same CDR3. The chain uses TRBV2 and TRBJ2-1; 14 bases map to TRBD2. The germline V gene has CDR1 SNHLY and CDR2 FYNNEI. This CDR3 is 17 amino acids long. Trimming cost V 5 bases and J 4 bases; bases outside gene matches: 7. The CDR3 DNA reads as TGTGCCAGCAGTTATTCGGGACTAGCGGGGGTATACAATGAGCAGTTCTTC. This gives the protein CASSYSGLAGVYNEQFF. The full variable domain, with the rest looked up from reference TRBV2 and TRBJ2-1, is EPEVTQTPSHQVTQMGQEVILRCVPISNHLYFYWYRQILGQKVEFLVSFYNNEISEKSEIFDDQFSVERPDGSNFTLKIRSTKLEDSAMYFCASSYSGLAGVYNEQFFGPGTRLTVL.

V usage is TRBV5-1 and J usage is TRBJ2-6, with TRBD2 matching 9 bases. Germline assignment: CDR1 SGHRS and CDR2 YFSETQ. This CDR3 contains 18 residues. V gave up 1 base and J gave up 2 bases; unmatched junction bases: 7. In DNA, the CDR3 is TGCGCCAGCAGCTTGTACCCTAGCGGGGCCCCTGGGGCCAACGTCCTGACTTTC. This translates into CASSLYPSGAPGANVLTF.

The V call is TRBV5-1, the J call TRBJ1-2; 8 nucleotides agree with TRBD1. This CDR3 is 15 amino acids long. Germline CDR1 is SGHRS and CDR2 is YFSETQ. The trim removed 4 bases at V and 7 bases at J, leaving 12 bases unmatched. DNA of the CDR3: TGCGCCAGCAGCCCCCGGACAGGGAAAGCTGGTGGCTACACCTTC. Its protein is CASSPRTGKAGGYTF.

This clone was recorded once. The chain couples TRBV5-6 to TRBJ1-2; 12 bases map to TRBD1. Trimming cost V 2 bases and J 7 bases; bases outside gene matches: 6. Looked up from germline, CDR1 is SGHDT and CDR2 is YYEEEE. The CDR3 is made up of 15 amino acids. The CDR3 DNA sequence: TGTGCCAGCAGCTTCGGGACAGGGGGCTTCGGTGGCTACACCTTC. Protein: CASSFGTGGFGGYTF. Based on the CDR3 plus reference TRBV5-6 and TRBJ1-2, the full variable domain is DAGVTQSPTHLIKTRGQQVTLRCSPKSGHDTVSWYQQALGQGPQFIFQYYEEEERQRGNFPDRFSGHQFPNYSSELNVNALLLGDSALYLCASSFGTGGFGGYTFGSGTRLTVV.

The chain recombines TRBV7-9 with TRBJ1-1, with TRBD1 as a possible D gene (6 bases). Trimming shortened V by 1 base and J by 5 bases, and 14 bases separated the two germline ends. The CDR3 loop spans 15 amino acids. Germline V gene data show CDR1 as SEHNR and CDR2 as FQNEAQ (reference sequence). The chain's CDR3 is CASSLGGDGTTEAFF. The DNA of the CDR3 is TGTGCCAGCAGCTTAGGAGGGGACGGGACAACTGAAGCTTTCTTT.

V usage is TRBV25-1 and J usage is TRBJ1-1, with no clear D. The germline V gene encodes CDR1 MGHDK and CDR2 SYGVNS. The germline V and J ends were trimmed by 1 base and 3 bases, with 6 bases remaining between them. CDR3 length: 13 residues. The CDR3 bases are TGTGCCAGCAGTGAATGGGAGCACACTGAAGCTTTCTTT. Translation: CASSEWEHTEAFF.

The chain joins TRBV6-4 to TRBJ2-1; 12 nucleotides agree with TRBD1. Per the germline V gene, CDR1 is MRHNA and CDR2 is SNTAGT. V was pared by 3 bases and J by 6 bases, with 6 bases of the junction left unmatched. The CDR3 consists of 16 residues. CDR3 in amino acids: CASSERPGQGANEQFF. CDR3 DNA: TGTGCCAGCAGTGAACGACCGGGACAGGGGGCCAATGAGCAGTTCTTC.

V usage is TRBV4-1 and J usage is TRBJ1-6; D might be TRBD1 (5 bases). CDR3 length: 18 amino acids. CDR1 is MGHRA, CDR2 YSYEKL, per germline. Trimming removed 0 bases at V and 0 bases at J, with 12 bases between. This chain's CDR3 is CASSQDRGRASYNSPLHF. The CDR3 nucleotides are TGCGCCAGCAGCCAAGATAGGGGCAGGGCCTCCTATAATTCACCCCTCCACTTT.

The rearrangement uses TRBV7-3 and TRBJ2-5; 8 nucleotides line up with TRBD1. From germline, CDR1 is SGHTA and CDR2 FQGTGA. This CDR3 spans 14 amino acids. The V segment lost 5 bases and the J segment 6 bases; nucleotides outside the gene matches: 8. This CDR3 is CASSADRADQTQYF. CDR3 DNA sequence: TGTGCCAGCAGCGCGGACAGGGCCGACCAGACCCAGTACTTC.

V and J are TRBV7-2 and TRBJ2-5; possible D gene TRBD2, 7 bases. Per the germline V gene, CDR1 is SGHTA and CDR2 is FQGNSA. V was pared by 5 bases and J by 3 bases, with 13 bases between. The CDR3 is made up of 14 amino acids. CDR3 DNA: TGTGCCAGCAGCAAGGGGGGGCAGGAAGAGACCCAGTACTTC. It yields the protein CASSKGGQEETQYF.

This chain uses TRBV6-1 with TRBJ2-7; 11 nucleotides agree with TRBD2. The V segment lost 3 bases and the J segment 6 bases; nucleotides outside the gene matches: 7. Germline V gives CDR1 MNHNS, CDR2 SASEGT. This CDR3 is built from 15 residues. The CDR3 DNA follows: TGTGCCAGCAGTGAGGGGCTAGCGGGGGGCAGCGAGCAGTACTTC. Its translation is CASSEGLAGGSEQYF.

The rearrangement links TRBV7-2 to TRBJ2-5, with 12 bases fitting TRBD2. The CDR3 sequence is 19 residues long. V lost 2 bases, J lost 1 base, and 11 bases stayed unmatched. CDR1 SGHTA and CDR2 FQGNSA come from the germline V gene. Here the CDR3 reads CASSLNLAGLAGTQETQYF. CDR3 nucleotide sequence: TGTGCCAGCAGCTTAAACCTTGCTGGACTAGCGGGGACCCAAGAGACCCAGTACTTC.

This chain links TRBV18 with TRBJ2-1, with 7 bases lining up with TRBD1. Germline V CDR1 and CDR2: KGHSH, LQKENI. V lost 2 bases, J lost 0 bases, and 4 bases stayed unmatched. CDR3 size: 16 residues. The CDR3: CASSPGWDSSYNEQFF. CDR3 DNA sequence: TGTGCCAGCTCACCAGGTTGGGACAGCTCCTACAATGAGCAGTTCTTC.

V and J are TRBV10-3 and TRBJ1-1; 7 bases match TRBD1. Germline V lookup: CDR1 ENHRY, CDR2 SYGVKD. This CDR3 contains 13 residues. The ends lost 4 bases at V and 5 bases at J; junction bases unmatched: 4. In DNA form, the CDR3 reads TGTGCCATCAGTGGAACAGGGGAAACTGAAGCTTTCTTT. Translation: CAISGTGETEAFF.

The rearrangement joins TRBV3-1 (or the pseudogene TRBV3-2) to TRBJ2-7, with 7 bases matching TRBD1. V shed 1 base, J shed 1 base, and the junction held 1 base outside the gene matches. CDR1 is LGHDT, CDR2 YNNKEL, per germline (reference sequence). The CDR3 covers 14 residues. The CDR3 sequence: CASSQVDRSYEQYF. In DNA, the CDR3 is TGTGCCAGCAGCCAAGTGGACAGGTCCTACGAGCAGTACTTC.

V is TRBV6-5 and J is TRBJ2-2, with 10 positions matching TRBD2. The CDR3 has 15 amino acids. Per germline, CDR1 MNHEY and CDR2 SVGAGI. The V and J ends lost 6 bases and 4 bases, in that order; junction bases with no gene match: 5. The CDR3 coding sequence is TGTGCCAGCAGGTCCGGGACTAGCGTCACCGGGGAGCTGTTTTTT. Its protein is CASRSGTSVTGELFF.

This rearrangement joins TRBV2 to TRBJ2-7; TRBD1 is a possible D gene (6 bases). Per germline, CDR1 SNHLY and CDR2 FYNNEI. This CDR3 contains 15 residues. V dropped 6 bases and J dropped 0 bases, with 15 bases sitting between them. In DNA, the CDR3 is TGTGCCAGCAGGCTAGGACAGTCCAGCTCCTACGAGCAGTACTTC. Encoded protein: CASRLGQSSSYEQYF. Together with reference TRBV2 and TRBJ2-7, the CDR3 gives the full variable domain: EPEVTQTPSHQVTQMGQEVILRCVPISNHLYFYWYRQILGQKVEFLVSFYNNEISEKSEIFDDQFSVERPDGSNFTLKIRSTKLEDSAMYFCASRLGQSSSYEQYFGPGTRLTVT.

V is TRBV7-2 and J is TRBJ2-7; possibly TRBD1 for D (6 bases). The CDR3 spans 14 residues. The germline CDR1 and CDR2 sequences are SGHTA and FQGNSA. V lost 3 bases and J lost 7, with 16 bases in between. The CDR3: CASSFGGQLQEQYF. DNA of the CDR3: TGTGCCAGCAGCTTTGGGGGCCAGCTCCAGGAGCAGTACTTC. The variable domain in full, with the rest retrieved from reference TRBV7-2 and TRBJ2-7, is GAGVSQSPSNKVTEKGKDVELRCDPISGHTALYWYRQSLGQGLEFLIYFQGNSAPDKSGLPSDRFSAERTGGSVSTLTIQRTQQEDSAVYLCASSFGGQLQEQYFGPGTRLTVT.

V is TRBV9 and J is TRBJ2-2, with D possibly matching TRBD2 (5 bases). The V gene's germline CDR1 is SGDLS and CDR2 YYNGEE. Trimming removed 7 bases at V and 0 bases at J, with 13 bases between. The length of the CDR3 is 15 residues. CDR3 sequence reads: CASAEEYANTGELFF. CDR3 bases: TGTGCCAGCGCGGAGGAGTATGCGAACACCGGGGAGCTGTTTTTT.

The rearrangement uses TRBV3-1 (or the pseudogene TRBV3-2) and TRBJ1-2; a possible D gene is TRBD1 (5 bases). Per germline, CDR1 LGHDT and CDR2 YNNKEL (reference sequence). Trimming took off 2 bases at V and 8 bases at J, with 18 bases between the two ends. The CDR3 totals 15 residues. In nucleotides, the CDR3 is TGTGCCAGCAGCCAAACCAGGGACTCTTGGGGCGGCTACACCTTC. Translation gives CASSQTRDSWGGYTF.

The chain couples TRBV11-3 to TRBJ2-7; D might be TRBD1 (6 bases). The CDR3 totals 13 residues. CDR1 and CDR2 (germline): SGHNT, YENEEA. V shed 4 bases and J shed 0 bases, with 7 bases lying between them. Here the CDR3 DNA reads TGTGCCAGCAGCTGGGACATCTCCTACGAGCAGTACTTC. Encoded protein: CASSWDISYEQYF.